What follows are 22 T cell receptor beta chains derived from one specimen sequenced in a study of T cells after yellow fever vaccination. MiXCR, run by TCRdb on the 5' RACE reads, gives a single entry per CDR3 protein. The sample lists around 260,000 distinct CDR3 sequences; about 5.2% were seen once. Sample: CD4+ T cells sorted from PBMCs, taken on the day of the yellow fever booster vaccination. The source is a man aged 18 to 29 who received the YFV17D yellow fever vaccine.

This clonotype has only a few counts. The junction shows a germline mismatch at one end, possibly a read error. The chain has TRBV6-5 and TRBJ2-1; no definite D call. There are 11 residues in the CDR3. Germline CDR1 is MNHEY and CDR2 is SVGAGI. In DNA form, the CDR3 reads TGTGCCAGCAGTCACTCGCATGAGCAGTTCTTC. Translating it yields CASSHSHEQFF.

This clonotype has at least ten counts. The CDR3 DNA reads as TGTGCCAGCAGTCCGAATGGGTATAATTCACCCCTCCACTTT. Amino acids: CASSPNGYNSPLHF. The chain links TRBV6-5 to TRBJ1-6; D unclear. Per the germline V gene, CDR1 is MNHEY and CDR2 is SVGAGI. The CDR3 has 14 amino acids. Trimming took off 5 bases at V and 4 bases at J, with 9 bases between the two ends.

This clonotype was seen many times. The genes are TRBV7-2 and TRBJ2-7; no reliable D call. CDR1 and CDR2 (germline): SGHTA, FQGNSA. The CDR3 is 12 residues long. V was cut by 1 base and J by 9 bases, with 10 bases left in between. CDR3 loop: CASSLGWVAQYF. CDR3 DNA sequence: TGTGCCAGCAGCTTAGGGTGGGTCGCGCAGTACTTC.

The chain has TRBV7-2 and TRBJ2-7, with D perhaps matching TRBD2 (7 bases). The CDR3 is made up of 15 amino acids. The germline V gene has CDR1 SGHTA and CDR2 FQGNSA. V shed 5 bases and J shed 3 bases, with 17 bases lying between them. The CDR3 here is CASSRRRGGLYEQYF. In DNA form, the CDR3 reads TGTGCCAGCAGCCGACGGAGGGGGGGCCTCTACGAGCAGTACTTC.

As DNA, the CDR3 is TGTGCCAGCTCACTAGCCACCCAAGAGACCCAGTACTTC. It codes for CASSLATQETQYF. The V and J genes are TRBV18 and TRBJ2-5; D call uncertain. Germline V lookup: CDR1 KGHSH, CDR2 LQKENI. Trimming cost V 4 bases and J 1 base, with 7 bases left between them. CDR3 size: 13 residues.

This clonotype was observed a few times. This chain joins TRBV18 and TRBJ1-1; possibly TRBD1 for D (6 bases). The germline gives CDR1 KGHSH, CDR2 LQKENI. The CDR3 has 14 residues. V lost 3 bases and J 10 bases, leaving 18 bases between the germline ends. The chain's CDR3 is CASSPEHDTGRAFF. The CDR3 DNA reads TGTGCCAGCTCACCCGAACACGATACAGGGCGAGCTTTCTTT.

The V call is TRBV14, the J call TRBJ1-2; tentative D call: TRBD1 (5 bases). Germline values: CDR1 SGHDN, CDR2 FVKESK. This CDR3 is built from 16 residues. Trimming stripped 2 bases from V and 4 bases from J, with 17 bases between. CDR3 DNA sequence: TGTGCCAGCAGCCAAAGGCCCCGGGACTTCCCCTATGGCTACACCTTC. It codes for CASSQRPRDFPYGYTF.

The chain has TRBV5-1 and TRBJ2-7, with no clear D. V dropped 4 bases and J dropped 7 bases, with 15 bases sitting between them. The CDR3 totals 13 residues. The germline V gene has CDR1 SGHRS and CDR2 YFSETQ. CDR3 residues: CASSPNQAREQYF. For the CDR3, the DNA is TGCGCCAGCAGCCCGAACCAAGCGCGGGAGCAGTACTTC.

The chain recombines TRBV7-2 with TRBJ1-1; no clear D gene. Germline CDR1 reads SGHTA; CDR2 reads FQGNSA. The CDR3 is 13 amino acids. The germline V and J ends were trimmed by 4 bases and 2 bases, with 8 bases remaining between them. CDR3 DNA: TGTGCCAGCAGCTCGACATATAACACTGAAGCTTTCTTT. Translated, it gives CASSSTYNTEAFF.

The CDR3 DNA sequence: TGCGCCAGCAGCCCGGCCGTGGGGGCAGGGCGAGGCTACACCTTC. The encoded protein is CASSPAVGAGRGYTF. The chain has TRBV5-1 and TRBJ1-2; D might be TRBD1 (6 bases). This CDR3 has 15 residues. V lost 4 bases and J 8 bases, leaving 21 bases between the germline ends. Looked up from germline, CDR1 is SGHRS and CDR2 is YFSETQ. Combining the CDR3 with reference TRBV5-1 and TRBJ1-2 gives the whole variable domain KAGVTQTPRYLIKTRGQQVTLSCSPISGHRSVSWYQQTPGQGLQFLFEYFSETQRNKGNFPGRFSGRQFSNSRSEMNVSTLELGDSALYLCASSPAVGAGRGYTFGSGTRLTVV.

This clonotype was detected many times. The chain couples TRBV6-4 to TRBJ2-5; 10 nucleotides align to TRBD2. CDR3 length equals 17 residues. Germline V gives CDR1 MRHNA, CDR2 SNTAGT. V shed 8 bases and J 2 bases; nucleotides not matched to a gene: 14. The chain's CDR3 is CASPEGGLAYEQETQYF. DNA for the CDR3: TGTGCCAGCCCCGAGGGGGGACTAGCGTATGAGCAAGAGACCCAGTACTTC.

The chain links TRBV18 to TRBJ2-7; no clear D gene. The CDR3 covers 14 residues. V lost 2 bases and J lost 1, with 9 bases in between. The germline V gene has CDR1 KGHSH and CDR2 LQKENI. The CDR3 spells CASSPIGSSYEQYV. DNA of the CDR3: TGTGCCAGCTCACCAATCGGCAGTTCCTACGAGCAGTACGTC.

V and J are TRBV20-1 and TRBJ2-5, with 12 bases fitting TRBD2. The CDR3 has 16 amino acids. The trim removed 2 bases at V and 5 bases at J, leaving 9 bases unmatched. Germline CDR1 and CDR2: DFQATT and SNEGSKA (reference sequence). In DNA, the CDR3 is TGCAGTGCTAGACCCCTAGCGGGGGGGCCGAGGGAGACCCAGTACTTC. Translating it yields CSARPLAGGPRETQYF.

This clonotype was picked up a small number of times. This CDR3 is CASSQDRDRAWYGYTF. As DNA, the CDR3 is TGCGCCAGCAGCCAGGACAGGGACAGGGCGTGGTATGGCTACACCTTC. V gene TRBV4-3 combines with J gene TRBJ1-2; TRBD1 matches 9 bases. The trim removed 3 bases at V and 5 bases at J, leaving 10 bases unmatched. The CDR3 contains 16 residues. Germline V gene sequence: CDR1 LGHNA, CDR2 YSLEER.

This clonotype was counted only a few times. The chain recombines TRBV28 with TRBJ1-2; TRBD1 is a possible D gene (6 bases). Germline CDR1 is MDHEN and CDR2 is SYDVKM. V was cut by 4 bases and J by 3 bases, with 15 bases left in between. The CDR3 extends over 15 amino acids. CDR3 nucleotides: TGTGCCAGCAGTTCTCCAGCGGCAGGGGACTATGGCTACACCTTC. Translation: CASSSPAAGDYGYTF.

Many counts were recorded for this clonotype. The chain combines TRBV7-2 with TRBJ1-2; tentatively, D is TRBD1 (5 bases). The CDR3 is 15 amino acids. V was cut by 5 bases and J by 2 bases, with 15 bases left in between. Germline lookup yields CDR1 SGHTA and CDR2 FQGNSA. Written as DNA, the CDR3 is TGTGCCAGCAGCAATAGGGGAATTTCCAACTATGGCTACACCTTC. Protein sequence: CASSNRGISNYGYTF. Based on the CDR3 plus reference TRBV7-2 and TRBJ1-2, the full variable domain is GAGVSQSPSNKVTEKGKDVELRCDPISGHTALYWYRQSLGQGLEFLIYFQGNSAPDKSGLPSDRFSAERTGGSVSTLTIQRTQQEDSAVYLCASSNRGISNYGYTFGSGTRLTVV.

This clonotype was recorded at least ten times. The J gene is TRBJ2-2, the V gene TRBV4-2, with D perhaps matching TRBD1 or TRBD2 (6 bases each). Germline CDR1 is LGHNA and CDR2 is YNFKEQ. The germline V and J ends were trimmed by 0 bases and 5 bases, with 13 bases remaining between them. There are 16 residues in the CDR3. CDR3 residues: CASSQDLGGRTGELFF. The CDR3 DNA reads as TGTGCCAGCAGCCAAGATCTTGGGGGGCGAACCGGGGAGCTGTTTTTT.

V and J are TRBV18 and TRBJ2-4, with D unclear. Germline CDR1 is KGHSH and CDR2 is LQKENI. V lost 3 bases, J lost 0 bases, and 6 bases lay in between. The CDR3 is made up of 14 amino acids. CDR3 protein: CASSPRPAKNIQYF. CDR3 nucleotide sequence: TGTGCCAGCTCACCGCGCCCAGCCAAAAACATTCAGTACTTC. The full variable domain, completed using reference TRBV18 and TRBJ2-4, is NAGVMQNPRHLVRRRGQEARLRCSPMKGHSHVYWYRQLPEEGLKFMVYLQKENIIDESGMPKERFSAEFPKEGPSILRIQQVVRGDSAAYFCASSPRPAKNIQYFGAGTRLSVL.

The sample holds many counts of this clonotype. This chain joins TRBV10-3 and TRBJ2-3; 12 nucleotides match TRBD2. J lost 1 base, V lost 0 bases, and 5 bases had no gene match. Germline CDR1 reads ENHRY; CDR2 reads SYGVKD. The CDR3 contains 18 residues. The CDR3 DNA reads TGTGCCATCAGTGAGTCCAGGACTAGCGGGGAACGCACAGATACGCAGTATTTT. It yields the protein CAISESRTSGERTDTQYF.

This clonotype was found a few times. The chain carries TRBV3-1 and TRBJ2-4; weak D call: TRBD1 (6 bases). V lost 6 bases and J lost 15, with 24 bases in between. This CDR3 contains 14 residues. The germline V gene encodes CDR1 LGHDT and CDR2 YNNKEL (reference sequence). As DNA, the CDR3 is TGTGCCAGCAGGTCCGGGACATCCGCCCACGCCCCGTACTTC. It is translated as CASRSGTSAHAPYF.

There are many counts of this clonotype. The chain uses TRBV6-5 and TRBJ2-2; 9 bases are shared with TRBD1. V was pared by 6 bases and J by 4 bases, with 3 bases of the junction left unmatched. Germline CDR1 and CDR2: MNHEY and SVGAGI. The CDR3 has 14 residues. CDR3: CASRDRGATGELFF. In DNA form, the CDR3 reads TGTGCCAGCAGAGACAGGGGGGCCACCGGGGAGCTGTTTTTT.

DNA for the CDR3: TGCGCCAGCAGCCAAGATGCCCAGGGGGCAGATCAGCCCCAGCATTTT. Translation gives CASSQDAQGADQPQHF. This chain uses TRBV4-3 with TRBJ1-5, with 8 bases fitting TRBD1. The CDR3 runs 16 residues. The V gene end was trimmed by 0 bases and the J gene end by 5 bases; junction bases not matched to a gene: 6. Germline CDR1 reads LGHNA; CDR2 reads YSLEER.